These T cell receptor beta chains were read from a single sample in a study of T-cell memory formation after mild COVID-19. MiXCR, applied by TCRdb to the 5' RACE reads, yields one record per CDR3 protein. This sample yields 500,000 to 550,000 distinct CDR3 sequences, of which just over 20% are seen a single time; around an eighth belongs to the top ten. Input material: PBMCs or a T cell subset sorted from them (not recorded which). These receptors originate from an adult woman who had mild COVID-19 (a few samples of this study predate the infection). Cell type and time point are not known. Both conserved end residues are part of each CDR3.

v_call cdr3_aa
TRBV5-1 CASSLVSPGSTDTQYF
TRBV30 CAWTSAEAGYEQYF
TRBV24-1 CATSDGGIGGYTF
TRBV9 CASSVEGTGAGELFF
TRBV5-1 CASSLWSVTGLYEQYF
TRBV28 CASSLTSGRFYEQYF
TRBV2 CASSVLFTEAFF
TRBV7-9 CASSPVGGVLGQPQHF
TRBV4-1 CASSAQGSPSYEQYF
TRBV23-1 CASSQGSGNRGTEAFF
TRBV11-2 CASSLSAGGPGEQFF
TRBV5-6 CASSSELRGTDEKLFF
TRBV7-6 CASSSPRQGSETQYF
TRBV20-1 CSARVRDSGSEPQHF
TRBV19 CASTPTGQDDYEQYF
TRBV7-3 CASGVTGNTEAFF
TRBV24-1 CATAVAGAGELFF
TRBV29-1 CSVEDWTGDSGANVLTF
TRBV7-3 CASSFYGGPGELFF
TRBV4-1 CASSQDRLGSTDTQYF
TRBV24-1 CATSTGEVETGELFF
TRBV5-1 CASSSPPDTQYF
TRBV6-2/TRBV6-3 CASSSINRDSSGQPQHF
TRBV6-5 CASRKTGTSGRARSTQYF